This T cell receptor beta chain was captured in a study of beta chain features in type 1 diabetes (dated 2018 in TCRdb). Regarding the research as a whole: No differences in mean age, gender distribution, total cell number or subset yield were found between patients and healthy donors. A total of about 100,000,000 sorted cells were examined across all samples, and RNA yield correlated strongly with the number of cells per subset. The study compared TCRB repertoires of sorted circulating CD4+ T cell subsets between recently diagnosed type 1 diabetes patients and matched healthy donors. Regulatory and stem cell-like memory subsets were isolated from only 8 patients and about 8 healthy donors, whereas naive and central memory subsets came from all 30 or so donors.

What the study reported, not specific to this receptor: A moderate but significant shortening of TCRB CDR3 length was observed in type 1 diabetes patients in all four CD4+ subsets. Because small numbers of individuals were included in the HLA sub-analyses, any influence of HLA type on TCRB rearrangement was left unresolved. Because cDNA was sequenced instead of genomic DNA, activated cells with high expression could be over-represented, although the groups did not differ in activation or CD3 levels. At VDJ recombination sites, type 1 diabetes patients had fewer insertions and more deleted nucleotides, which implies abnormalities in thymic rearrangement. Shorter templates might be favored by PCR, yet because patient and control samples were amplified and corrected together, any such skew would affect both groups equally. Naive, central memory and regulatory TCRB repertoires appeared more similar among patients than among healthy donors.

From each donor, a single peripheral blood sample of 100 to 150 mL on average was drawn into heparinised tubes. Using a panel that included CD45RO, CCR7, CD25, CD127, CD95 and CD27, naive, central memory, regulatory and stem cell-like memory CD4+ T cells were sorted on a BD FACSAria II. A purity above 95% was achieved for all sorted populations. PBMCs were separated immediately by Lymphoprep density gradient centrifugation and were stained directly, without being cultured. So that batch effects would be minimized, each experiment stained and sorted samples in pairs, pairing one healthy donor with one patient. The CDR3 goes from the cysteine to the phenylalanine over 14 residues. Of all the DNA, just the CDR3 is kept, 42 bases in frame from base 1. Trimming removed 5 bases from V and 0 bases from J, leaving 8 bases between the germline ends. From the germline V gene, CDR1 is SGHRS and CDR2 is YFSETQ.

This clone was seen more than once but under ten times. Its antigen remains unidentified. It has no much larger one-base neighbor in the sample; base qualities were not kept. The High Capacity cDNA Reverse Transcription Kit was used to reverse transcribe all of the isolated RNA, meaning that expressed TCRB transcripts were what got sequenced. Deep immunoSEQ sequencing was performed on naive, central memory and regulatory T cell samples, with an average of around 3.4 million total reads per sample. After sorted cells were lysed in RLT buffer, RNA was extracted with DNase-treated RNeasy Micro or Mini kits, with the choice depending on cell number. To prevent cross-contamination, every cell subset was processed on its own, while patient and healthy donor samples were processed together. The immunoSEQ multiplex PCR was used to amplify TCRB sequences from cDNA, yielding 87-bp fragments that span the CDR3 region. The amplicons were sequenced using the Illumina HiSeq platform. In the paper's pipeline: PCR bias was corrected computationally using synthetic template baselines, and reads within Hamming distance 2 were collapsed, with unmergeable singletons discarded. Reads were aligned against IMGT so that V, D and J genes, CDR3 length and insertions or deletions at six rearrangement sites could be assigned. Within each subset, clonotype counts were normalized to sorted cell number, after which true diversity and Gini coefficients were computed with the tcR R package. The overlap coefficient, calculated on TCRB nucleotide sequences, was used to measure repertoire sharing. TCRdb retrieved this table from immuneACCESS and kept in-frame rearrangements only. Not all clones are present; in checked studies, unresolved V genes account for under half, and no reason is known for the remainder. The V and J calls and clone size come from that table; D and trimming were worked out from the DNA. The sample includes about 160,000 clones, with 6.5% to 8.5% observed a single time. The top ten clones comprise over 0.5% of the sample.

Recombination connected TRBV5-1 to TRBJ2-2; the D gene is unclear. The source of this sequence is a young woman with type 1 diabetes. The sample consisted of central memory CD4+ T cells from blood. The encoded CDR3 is CASRPDTNTGELFF. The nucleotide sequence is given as TGCGCCAGCAGACCTGACACGAACACCGGGGAGCTGTTTTTT.